This note documents a single T cell receptor beta chain sequence. Its antigen is unidentified. With constant-segment primers, 5'RACE yielded cDNA libraries of TCR alpha and TCR beta that carried sample barcodes and UMIs. TCRdb re-called the 5' RACE reads through MiXCR, storing one row per CDR3 protein. The data show about 430,000 distinct CDR3 sequences, with around 24% seen just once and 8.8% held by the top ten. The sample belongs to a study of T-cell memory formation after mild COVID-19. This CDR3 is built from 15 residues. CDR1 SGHDN and CDR2 FVKESK come from the germline V gene. V gave up 1 base and J gave up 1 base, with 10 bases separating them. Study conclusions and caveats: Nothing confirmed that second-wave clones peaking on day 37 were specific for SARS-CoV-2. Among CD4+ contracting clones, most were CM and EM, and CD8+ ones EMRA. Whereas later expanders leaned CD4+, clones contracting day 15 to 85 showed a balanced CD4/CD8 makeup.

The chain carries TRBV14 and TRBJ2-5; maybe TRBD2 (5 bases). The sequenced sample consisted of PBMCs or a T cell subset sorted from them (not recorded which). The source is an adult woman who had mild COVID-19 (a few samples of this study predate the infection). Cell type and time point are not known. CDR3 amino acids: CASSQGKRVQETQYF. CDR3 nucleotide sequence: TGTGCCAGCAGCCAAGGAAAGAGGGTCCAAGAGACCCAGTACTTC.